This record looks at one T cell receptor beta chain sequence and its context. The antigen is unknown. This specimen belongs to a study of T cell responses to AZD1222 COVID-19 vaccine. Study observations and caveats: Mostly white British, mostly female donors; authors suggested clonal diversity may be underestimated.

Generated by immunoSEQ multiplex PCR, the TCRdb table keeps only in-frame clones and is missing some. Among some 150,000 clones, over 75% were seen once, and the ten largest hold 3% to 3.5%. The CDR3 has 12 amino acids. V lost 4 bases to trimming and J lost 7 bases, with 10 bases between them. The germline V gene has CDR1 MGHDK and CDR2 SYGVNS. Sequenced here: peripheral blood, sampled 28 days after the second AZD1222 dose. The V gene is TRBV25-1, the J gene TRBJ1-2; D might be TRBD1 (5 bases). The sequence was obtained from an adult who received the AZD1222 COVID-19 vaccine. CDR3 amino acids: CASSGGEGGYTF. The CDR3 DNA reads TGTGCCAGCAGTGGAGGGGAGGGTGGCTACACCTTC.